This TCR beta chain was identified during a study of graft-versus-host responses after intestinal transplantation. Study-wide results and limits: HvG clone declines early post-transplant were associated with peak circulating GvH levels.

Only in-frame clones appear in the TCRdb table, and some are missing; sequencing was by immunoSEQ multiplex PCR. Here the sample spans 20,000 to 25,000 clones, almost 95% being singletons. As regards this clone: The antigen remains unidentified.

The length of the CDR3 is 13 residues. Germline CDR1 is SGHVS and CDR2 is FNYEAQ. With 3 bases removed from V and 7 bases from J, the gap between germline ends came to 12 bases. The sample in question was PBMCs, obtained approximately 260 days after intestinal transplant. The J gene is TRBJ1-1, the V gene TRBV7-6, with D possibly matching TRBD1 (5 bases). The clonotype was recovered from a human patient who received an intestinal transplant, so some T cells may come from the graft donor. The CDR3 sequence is CASSLGGLYEAFF. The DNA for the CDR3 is TGTGCCAGCAGCTTGGGGGGACTTTATGAAGCTTTCTTT.